The next 25 T cell receptor beta chains were all read from a single sample in a study of blood T cell repertoires in COVID-19. Assay used: immunoSEQ multiplex PCR; TCRdb lists only in-frame clones, some missing. The sample contains 35,000 to 45,000 clones, 88% of which appear only once. Sequencing was done on a sample of peripheral blood. These receptor sequences come from a human donor in a cohort sampled during active COVID-19.

This clone was recorded only once. This chain joins TRBV5-1 and TRBJ2-7; 7 positions agree with TRBD2. The V gene end was trimmed by 1 base and the J gene end by 4 bases; junction bases not matched to a gene: 5. The CDR3 consists of 14 residues. CDR1 is SGHRS and CDR2 is YFSETQ in the germline V gene. The CDR3 reads CASSLTASGYEQYF. CDR3 nucleotides: TGCGCCAGCAGCTTGACCGCTAGCGGATACGAGCAGTACTTC.

J is TRBJ1-5 and V is TRBV27; D is ambiguous. V lost 0 bases and J lost 4, with 7 bases in between. Germline V gene lookup returns CDR1 MNHEY and CDR2 SMNVEV (reference sequence). This CDR3 spans 14 amino acids. The CDR3: CASSLSRGNQPQHF. The CDR3 coding sequence is TGTGCCAGCAGTTTATCCCGGGGTAATCAGCCCCAGCATTTT.

This chain joins TRBV29-1 and TRBJ1-4, with a tentative D call TRBD1 (5 bases). V lost 0 bases, J lost 8 bases, and 7 bases lay in between. Germline CDR1 and CDR2: SQVTM and ANQGSEA. CDR3 length equals 12 residues. The CDR3 here is CSVEDPGEKLFF. DNA for the CDR3: TGCAGCGTTGAAGATCCAGGGGAAAAACTGTTTTTT.

The genes are TRBV11-3 and TRBJ2-2; the match to TRBD1 covers 7 bases. Trimming took 4 bases from V and 6 from J; bases not matched to a gene: 11. Germline V gene lookup returns CDR1 SGHNT and CDR2 YENEEA. This CDR3 region has 16 residues. CDR3 nucleotides: TGTGCCAGCAGCTCGGTCCAACAGGGGAGCGCCGGGGAGCTGTTTTTT. Translation gives CASSSVQQGSAGELFF.

J is TRBJ2-5 and V is TRBV24-1, with 10 bases identical to TRBD1. The trim removed 1 base at V and 5 bases at J, leaving 9 bases unmatched. CDR1 KGHDR and CDR2 SFDVKD come from the germline V gene. The CDR3 sequence is 17 residues long. For the CDR3, the DNA is TGTGCCACCAGTGATTTACGAGACAGGGGGCGCGGGGAGACCCAGTACTTC. Translation gives CATSDLRDRGRGETQYF.

V is TRBV5-6 and J is TRBJ1-4; no clear D. V was pared by 4 bases and J by 7 bases, with 14 bases between. Germline V lookup: CDR1 SGHDT, CDR2 YYEEEE. CDR3 length: 14 residues. CDR3 in DNA: TGTGCCAGCAGCCCCTCTCTAGTGGGTGAAAAACTGTTTTTT. Translation gives CASSPSLVGEKLFF.

The chain links TRBV2 to TRBJ1-1; 8 nucleotides agree with TRBD1. V dropped 6 bases and J dropped 3; count of bases not matched to a gene: 9. The CDR3 totals 15 residues. Germline lookup yields CDR1 SNHLY and CDR2 FYNNEI. The CDR3 bases are TGTGCCAGCAGGTCCCAGGGGGCTTTGTACACTGAAGCTTTCTTT. Amino acids: CASRSQGALYTEAFF.

The chain has TRBV3-1 (or the pseudogene TRBV3-2) and TRBJ1-2, with D hard to call. This CDR3 contains 13 residues. Germline V lookup: CDR1 LGHDT, CDR2 YNNKEL (reference sequence). V was cut by 1 base and J by 6 bases, with 9 bases left in between. In DNA form, the CDR3 reads TGTGCCAGCAGCCAAGGTTGGCCCAATGGCTACACCTTC. This encodes CASSQGWPNGYTF.

This chain connects TRBV3-1 (or the pseudogene TRBV3-2) to TRBJ2-5; TRBD2 might be the D (6 bases). With 1 base removed from V and 5 bases from J, the gap between germline ends came to 14 bases. CDR1 LGHDT and CDR2 YNNKEL come from the germline V gene (reference sequence). CDR3 length: 15 amino acids. The CDR3 nucleotides read TGTGCCAGCAGCCAAGCTGGGGGGAGGAAGGAGACCCAGTACTTC. It translates to CASSQAGGRKETQYF.

The chain uses TRBV3-1 (or the pseudogene TRBV3-2) and TRBJ2-2; 10 bases are a match to TRBD1. J was trimmed by 7 bases and V by 5 bases; bases with no gene match: 1. CDR3 length equals 13 residues. The germline CDR1 and CDR2 sequences are LGHDT and YNNKEL (reference sequence). The CDR3 region is CASSWTGGGELFF. As DNA, the CDR3 is TGTGCCAGCAGCTGGACAGGGGGCGGGGAGCTGTTTTTT.

The table lists this clone with a count of one. The chain carries TRBV25-1 and TRBJ1-4; D is unclear. V was shortened by 4 bases and J by 1 base, with 16 bases between the two germline ends. CDR1 and CDR2 from the germline V gene are MGHDK and SYGVNS. The CDR3 consists of 17 residues. The CDR3 region is CASSVRGIDGTNEKLFF. The CDR3 nucleotides read TGTGCCAGCAGTGTGCGAGGGATTGACGGAACTAATGAAAAACTGTTTTTT. Combining the CDR3 with reference TRBV25-1 and TRBJ1-4 gives the whole variable domain EADIYQTPRYLVIGTGKKITLECSQTMGHDKMYWYQQDPGMELHLIHYSYGVNSTEKGDLSSESTVSRIRTEHFPLTLESARPSHTSQYLCASSVRGIDGTNEKLFFGSGTQLSVL.

The chain recombines TRBV2 with TRBJ1-1, with no clear D. Trimming removed 2 bases from V and 4 bases from J, with 8 bases in between. The CDR3 spans 13 residues. Germline lookup yields CDR1 SNHLY and CDR2 FYNNEI. The CDR3, as DNA: TGTGCCAGCAGTGAACAGGTGGGCACTGAAGCTTTCTTT. Its translation is CASSEQVGTEAFF.

The chain carries TRBV5-4 and TRBJ2-7; unclear D gene. In germline, CDR1 is SGHNT, CDR2 YYREEE (reference sequence). This CDR3 has 14 residues. V dropped 4 bases and J dropped 2 bases, with 13 bases sitting between them. The CDR3 DNA reads as TGTGCCAGCAGCCCCCACGTACAGACCTACGAGCAGTACTTC. This codes for CASSPHVQTYEQYF.

This sequence joins TRBV18 and TRBJ1-2, with 11 bases aligning to TRBD1. Germline CDR1 reads KGHSH; CDR2 reads LQKENI. The CDR3 extends over 15 amino acids. The V and J ends lost 3 bases and 2 bases, in that order; junction bases with no gene match: 2. The CDR3 is CASSPGTGGNYGYTF. The CDR3 bases are TGTGCCAGCTCACCTGGGACAGGGGGAAACTATGGCTACACCTTC.

The rearrangement joins TRBV15 to TRBJ2-3, with TRBD1 matching over 9 bases. Germline-derived CDR1 and CDR2 are LNHNV and YYDKDF (reference sequence). The CDR3 loop spans 16 amino acids. Unmatched junction bases numbered 6, after V lost 0 bases and J lost 5 bases. CDR3 DNA sequence: TGTGCCACCAGCAGAGAGGACAGGGGTTTTGGAGATACGCAGTATTTT. Translation: CATSREDRGFGDTQYF.

The chain couples TRBV2 to TRBJ1-4, with 7 bases fitting TRBD1. J lost 8 bases, V lost 5 bases, and 8 bases had no gene match. The length of the CDR3 is 14 residues. CDR1 and CDR2 (germline): SNHLY, FYNNEI. The CDR3, as DNA: TGTGCCAGCAGTCCCGACAGGGATCCGGAAAAACTGTTTTTT. It specifies CASSPDRDPEKLFF.

This chain uses TRBV2 with TRBJ1-6; TRBD1 matches 9 bases. With V trimmed by 4 bases and J by 7 bases, 2 bases remained unmatched. CDR1 is SNHLY, CDR2 FYNNEI, per germline. There are 14 residues in the CDR3. The CDR3 sequence is CASSVDRGNSPLHF. In DNA, the CDR3 is TGTGCCAGCAGTGTAGACAGGGGGAATTCACCCCTCCACTTT.

There are a few counts of this clone. This chain joins TRBV25-1 and TRBJ1-1; a possible D gene is TRBD1 (5 bases). Trimming took off 8 bases at V and 1 base at J, with 5 bases between the two ends. This CDR3 comprises 11 residues. Germline-derived CDR1 and CDR2 are MGHDK and SYGVNS. The CDR3 nucleotides are TGTGCCAGCGGACAGAACACTGAAGCTTTCTTT. This sequence encodes CASGQNTEAFF. Supplemented by reference TRBV25-1 and TRBJ1-1, the full variable domain reads EADIYQTPRYLVIGTGKKITLECSQTMGHDKMYWYQQDPGMELHLIHYSYGVNSTEKGDLSSESTVSRIRTEHFPLTLESARPSHTSQYLCASGQNTEAFFGQGTRLTVV.

V and J are TRBV6-2 or TRBV6-3 and TRBJ1-6; TRBD1 aligns across 10 bases. This CDR3 has 17 amino acids. V trimming: 4 bases; J trimming: 6 bases; junction bases outside the gene matches: 9. Germline CDR1 is MNHEY and CDR2 is SVGEGT. The CDR3 loop is CASSSRGQGTGNSPLHF. The CDR3 DNA is TGTGCCAGCAGTTCCCGGGGACAGGGGACGGGTAATTCACCCCTCCACTTT.

The rearrangement uses TRBV5-4 and TRBJ2-3; 12 bases are a match to TRBD2. Germline CDR1 is SGHNT and CDR2 is YYREEE (reference sequence). V was clipped by 4 bases and J by 0 bases; unmatched bases: 9. This CDR3 region has 18 residues. The CDR3 region is CASSTGLAGPTSTDTQYF. The CDR3 coding sequence is TGTGCCAGCAGCACAGGACTAGCGGGGCCAACTAGCACAGATACGCAGTATTTT.

This clone was counted once. V usage is TRBV5-1 and J usage is TRBJ1-2; 8 positions agree with TRBD1. The germline CDR1 and CDR2 sequences are SGHRS and YFSETQ. There are 14 residues in the CDR3. V lost 3 bases and J lost 4; bases outside the gene matches: 5. CDR3 coding DNA: TGCGCCAGCAGCTATGACACAGGGGGCTATGGCTACACCTTC. Its protein product is CASSYDTGGYGYTF.

The chain links TRBV28 to TRBJ2-3, with 12 positions matching TRBD2. After removal of 7 bases from V and 3 bases from J, the junction contained 5 bases not matched to a gene. The CDR3 length is 15 residues. The V gene's germline CDR1 is MDHEN and CDR2 SYDVKM. The CDR3 region has the DNA TGTGCCAGCAATATTCTAGCGGGAGGGACAGATACGCAGTATTTT. It encodes CASNILAGGTDTQYF.

V and J are TRBV6-5 and TRBJ2-5; the D gene is possibly TRBD1 (6 bases). This CDR3 comprises 14 residues. Trimming took 6 bases from V and 5 from J, leaving 16 bases between them. CDR1 MNHEY and CDR2 SVGAGI come from the germline V gene. In DNA, the CDR3 is TGTGCCAGCAGCCGCTCATTTCAGGGGGAGACCCAGTACTTC. Translating it yields CASSRSFQGETQYF.

This clone came up once. This chain joins TRBV4-1 and TRBJ2-4; 9 bases fit TRBD1. The junction had 13 bases not matched to a gene; V was cut back by 3 bases and J by 1 base. CDR3 length equals 19 residues. Germline V gene sequence: CDR1 MGHRA, CDR2 YSYEKL. CDR3 in DNA: TGCGCCAGCAGCCATGGGACAGGGTTGGTATATGGGGCCAAAAACATTCAGTACTTC. Translation gives CASSHGTGLVYGAKNIQYF.

This rearrangement joins TRBV15 to TRBJ2-7; 9 positions match TRBD1. The CDR3 sequence is 14 residues long. The V and J ends lost 5 bases and 7 bases, in that order; junction bases with no gene match: 9. CDR1 and CDR2 from the germline V gene are LNHNV and YYDKDF (reference sequence). In DNA, the CDR3 is TGTGCCACCAGCTCTGACAGGGGGTCGTGGGAGCAGTACTTC. Residues: CATSSDRGSWEQYF.